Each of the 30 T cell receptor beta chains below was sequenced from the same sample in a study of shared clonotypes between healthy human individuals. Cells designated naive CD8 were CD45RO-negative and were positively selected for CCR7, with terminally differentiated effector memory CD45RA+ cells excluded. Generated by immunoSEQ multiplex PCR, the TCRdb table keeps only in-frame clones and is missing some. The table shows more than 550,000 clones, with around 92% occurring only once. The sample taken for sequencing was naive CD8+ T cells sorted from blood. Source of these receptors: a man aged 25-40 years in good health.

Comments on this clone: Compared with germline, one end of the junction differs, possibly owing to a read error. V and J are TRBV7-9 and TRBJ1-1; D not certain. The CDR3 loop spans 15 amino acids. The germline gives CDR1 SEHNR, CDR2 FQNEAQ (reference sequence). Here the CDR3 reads CASSLGEGRNTEAFF. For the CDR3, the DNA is TGTGCCAGCAGTTTAGGAGAGGGTAGGAACACTGAAGCTTTCTTT.

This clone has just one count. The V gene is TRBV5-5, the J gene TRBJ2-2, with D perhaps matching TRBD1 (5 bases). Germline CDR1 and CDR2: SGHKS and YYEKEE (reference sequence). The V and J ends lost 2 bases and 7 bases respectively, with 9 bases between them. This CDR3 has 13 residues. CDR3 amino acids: CASSLPGFGELFF. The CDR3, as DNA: TGTGCCAGCAGCTTACCAGGGTTCGGGGAGCTGTTTTTT.

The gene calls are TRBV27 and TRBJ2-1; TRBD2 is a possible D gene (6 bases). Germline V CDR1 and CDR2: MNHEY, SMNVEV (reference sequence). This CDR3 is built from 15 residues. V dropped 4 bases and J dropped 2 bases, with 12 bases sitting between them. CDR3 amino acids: CASSSAGYTYNEQFF. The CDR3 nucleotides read TGTGCCAGCAGTTCAGCGGGTTACACCTACAATGAGCAGTTCTTC.

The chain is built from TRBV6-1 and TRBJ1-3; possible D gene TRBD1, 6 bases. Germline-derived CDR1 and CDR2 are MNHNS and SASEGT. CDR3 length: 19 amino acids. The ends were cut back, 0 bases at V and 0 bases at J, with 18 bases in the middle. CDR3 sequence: CASSEAAGTYFDSGNTIYF. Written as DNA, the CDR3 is TGTGCCAGCAGTGAAGCCGCCGGGACATACTTCGACTCTGGAAACACCATATATTTT.

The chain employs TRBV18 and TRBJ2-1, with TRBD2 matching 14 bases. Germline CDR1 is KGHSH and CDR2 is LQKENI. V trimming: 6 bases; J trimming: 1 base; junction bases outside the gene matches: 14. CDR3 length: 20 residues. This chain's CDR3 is CASSTRAGTSGSGSYNEQFF. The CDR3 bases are TGTGCCAGCTCGACCCGAGCCGGGACTAGCGGGAGTGGATCCTACAATGAGCAGTTCTTC.

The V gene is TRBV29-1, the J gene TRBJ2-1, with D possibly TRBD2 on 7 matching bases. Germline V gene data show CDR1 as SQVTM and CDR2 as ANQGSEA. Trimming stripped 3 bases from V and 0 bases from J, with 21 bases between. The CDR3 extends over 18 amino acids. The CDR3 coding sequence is TGCAGCGTTGAGAGTCGGGGGGCTAGCGGTATCTCCTACAATGAGCAGTTCTTC. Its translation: CSVESRGASGISYNEQFF.

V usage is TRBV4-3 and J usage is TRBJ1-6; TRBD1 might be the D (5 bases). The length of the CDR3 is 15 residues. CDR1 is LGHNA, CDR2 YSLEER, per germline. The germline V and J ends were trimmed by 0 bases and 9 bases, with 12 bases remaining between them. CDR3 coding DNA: TGCGCCAGCAGCCAAGATCGGGGACGATCTTCACCCCTCCACTTT. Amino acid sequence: CASSQDRGRSSPLHF.

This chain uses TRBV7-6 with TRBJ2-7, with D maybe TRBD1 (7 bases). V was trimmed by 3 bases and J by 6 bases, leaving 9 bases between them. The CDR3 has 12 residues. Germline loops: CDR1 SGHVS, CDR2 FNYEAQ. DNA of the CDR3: TGTGCCAGCAGCTTTCAGGGGGGCGAGCAGTACTTC. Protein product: CASSFQGGEQYF.

The CDR3: CASSGTSGEQYF. In DNA, the CDR3 is TGTGCCAGCAGTGGCACTAGCGGCGAGCAGTACTTC. The chain links TRBV13 to TRBJ2-7; TRBD2 matches 8 bases. This CDR3 spans 12 amino acids. With 6 bases clipped from V and 6 bases from J, the junction kept 4 bases outside the gene matches. Germline values: CDR1 PRHDT, CDR2 FYEKMQ (reference sequence).

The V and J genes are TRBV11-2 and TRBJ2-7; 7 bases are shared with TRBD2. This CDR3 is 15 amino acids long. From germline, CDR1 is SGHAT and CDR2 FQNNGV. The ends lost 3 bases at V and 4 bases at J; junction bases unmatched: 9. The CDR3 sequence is CASSFSPGRTYEQYF. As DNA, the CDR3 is TGTGCCAGCAGCTTCTCTCCCGGGAGGACATACGAGCAGTACTTC. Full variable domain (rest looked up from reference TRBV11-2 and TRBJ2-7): EAGVAQSPRYKIIEKRQSVAFWCNPISGHATLYWYQQILGQGPKLLIQFQNNGVVDDSQLPKDRFSAERLKGVDSTLKIQPAKLEDSAVYLCASSFSPGRTYEQYFGPGTRLTVT.

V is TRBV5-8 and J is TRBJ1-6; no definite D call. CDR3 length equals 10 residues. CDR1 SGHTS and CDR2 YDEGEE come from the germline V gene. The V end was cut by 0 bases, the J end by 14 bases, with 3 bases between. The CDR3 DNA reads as TGTGCCAGCAGCTTGGTGGCCCTCCACTTT. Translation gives CASSLVALHF.

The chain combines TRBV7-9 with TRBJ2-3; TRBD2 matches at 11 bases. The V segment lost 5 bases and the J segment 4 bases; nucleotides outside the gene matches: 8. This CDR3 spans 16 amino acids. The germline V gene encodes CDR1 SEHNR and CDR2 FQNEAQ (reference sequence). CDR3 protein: CASSGLTSGRADTQYF. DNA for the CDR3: TGTGCCAGCAGCGGACTTACTAGCGGGAGAGCAGATACGCAGTATTTT.

CDR3 DNA: TGTGCCAGCAGCTACCGGGACTACCTCAATGAGCAGTTCTTC. As protein: CASSYRDYLNEQFF. This chain connects TRBV27 to TRBJ2-1, with 7 bases fitting TRBD2. Germline lookup yields CDR1 MNHEY and CDR2 SMNVEV (reference sequence). After removal of 6 bases from V and 6 bases from J, the junction contained 8 bases not matched to a gene. This CDR3 is 14 amino acids long.

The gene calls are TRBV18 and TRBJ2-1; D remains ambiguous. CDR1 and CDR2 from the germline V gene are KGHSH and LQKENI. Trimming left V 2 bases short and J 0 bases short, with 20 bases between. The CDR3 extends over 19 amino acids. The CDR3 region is CASSPSLHGEASSYNEQFF. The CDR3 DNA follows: TGTGCCAGCTCACCATCATTACACGGTGAGGCCAGCTCCTACAATGAGCAGTTCTTC.

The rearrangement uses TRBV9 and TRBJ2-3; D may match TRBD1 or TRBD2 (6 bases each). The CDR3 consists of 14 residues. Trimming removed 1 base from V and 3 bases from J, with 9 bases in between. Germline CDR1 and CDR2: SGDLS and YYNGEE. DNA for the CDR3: TGTGCCAGCAGCGTAAAAGGGGGGACAGATACGCAGTATTTT. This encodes CASSVKGGTDTQYF.

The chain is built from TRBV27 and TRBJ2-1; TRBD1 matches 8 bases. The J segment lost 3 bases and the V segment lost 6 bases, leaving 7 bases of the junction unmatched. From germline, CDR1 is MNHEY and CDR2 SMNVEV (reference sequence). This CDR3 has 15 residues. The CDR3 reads CASSTGQADYNEQFF. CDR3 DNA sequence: TGTGCCAGCAGCACGGGACAGGCAGACTACAATGAGCAGTTCTTC.

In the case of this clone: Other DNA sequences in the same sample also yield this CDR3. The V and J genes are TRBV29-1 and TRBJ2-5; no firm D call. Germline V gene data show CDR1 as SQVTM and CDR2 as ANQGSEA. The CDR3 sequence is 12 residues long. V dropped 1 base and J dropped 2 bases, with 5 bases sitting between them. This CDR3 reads CSVEGGQETQYF. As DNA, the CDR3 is TGCAGCGTTGAAGGGGGTCAAGAGACCCAGTACTTC.

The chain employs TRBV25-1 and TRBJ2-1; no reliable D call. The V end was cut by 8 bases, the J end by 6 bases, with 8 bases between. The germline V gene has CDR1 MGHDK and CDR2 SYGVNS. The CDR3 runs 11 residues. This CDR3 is CASGVGNEQFF. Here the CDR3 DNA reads TGTGCCAGCGGAGTTGGCAATGAGCAGTTCTTC.

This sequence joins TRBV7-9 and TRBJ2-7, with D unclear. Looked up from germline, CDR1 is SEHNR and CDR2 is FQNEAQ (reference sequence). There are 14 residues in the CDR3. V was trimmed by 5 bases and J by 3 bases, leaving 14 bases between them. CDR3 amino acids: CASSPRLHGYEQYF. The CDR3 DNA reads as TGTGCCAGCAGCCCTCGACTGCACGGCTACGAGCAGTACTTC.

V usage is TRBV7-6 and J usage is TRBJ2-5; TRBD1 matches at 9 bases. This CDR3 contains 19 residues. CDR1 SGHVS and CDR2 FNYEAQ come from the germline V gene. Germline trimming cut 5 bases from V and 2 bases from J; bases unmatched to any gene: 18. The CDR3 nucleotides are TGTGCCAGCAGCCCTAATCTCAGCGGGACAGGGAAAATACAAGAGACCCAGTACTTC. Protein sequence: CASSPNLSGTGKIQETQYF.

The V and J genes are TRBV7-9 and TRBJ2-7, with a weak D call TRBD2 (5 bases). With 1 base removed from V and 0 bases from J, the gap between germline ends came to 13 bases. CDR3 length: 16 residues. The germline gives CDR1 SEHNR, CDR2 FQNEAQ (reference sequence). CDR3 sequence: CASSLGRTESSYEQYF. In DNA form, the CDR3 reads TGTGCCAGCAGCTTAGGGCGGACTGAAAGCTCCTACGAGCAGTACTTC.

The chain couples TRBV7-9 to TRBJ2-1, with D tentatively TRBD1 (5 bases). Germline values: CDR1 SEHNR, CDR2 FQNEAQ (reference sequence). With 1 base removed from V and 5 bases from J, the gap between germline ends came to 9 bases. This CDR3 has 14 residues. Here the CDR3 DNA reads TGTGCCAGCAGCTTAGGTCCCAGGGACAATGAGCAGTTCTTC. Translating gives CASSLGPRDNEQFF.

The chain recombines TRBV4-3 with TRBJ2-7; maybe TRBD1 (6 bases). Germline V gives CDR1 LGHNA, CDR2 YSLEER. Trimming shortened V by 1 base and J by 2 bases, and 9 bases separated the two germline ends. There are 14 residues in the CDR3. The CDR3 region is CASSQVTGAYEQYF. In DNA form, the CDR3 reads TGCGCCAGCAGCCAAGTGACAGGAGCCTACGAGCAGTACTTC.

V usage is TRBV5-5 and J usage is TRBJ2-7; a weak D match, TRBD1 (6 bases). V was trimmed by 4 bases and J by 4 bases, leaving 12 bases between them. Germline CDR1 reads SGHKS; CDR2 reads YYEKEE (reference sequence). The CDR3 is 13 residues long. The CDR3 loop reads CASSTPGHYEQYF. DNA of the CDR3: TGTGCCAGCAGCACCCCGGGACATTACGAGCAGTACTTC.

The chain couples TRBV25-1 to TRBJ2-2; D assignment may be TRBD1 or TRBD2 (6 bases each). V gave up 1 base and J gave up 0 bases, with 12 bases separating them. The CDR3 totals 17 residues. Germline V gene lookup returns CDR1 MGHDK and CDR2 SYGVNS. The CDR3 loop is CASSEWGASANTGELFF. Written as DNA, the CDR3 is TGTGCCAGCAGTGAATGGGGGGCCAGCGCGAACACCGGGGAGCTGTTTTTT.

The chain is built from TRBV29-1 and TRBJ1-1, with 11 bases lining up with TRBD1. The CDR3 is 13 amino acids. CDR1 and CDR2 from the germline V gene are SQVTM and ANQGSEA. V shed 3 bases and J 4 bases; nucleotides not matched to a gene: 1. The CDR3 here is CSVEGTGGTEAFF. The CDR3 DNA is TGCAGCGTTGAGGGGACAGGGGGCACTGAAGCTTTCTTT.

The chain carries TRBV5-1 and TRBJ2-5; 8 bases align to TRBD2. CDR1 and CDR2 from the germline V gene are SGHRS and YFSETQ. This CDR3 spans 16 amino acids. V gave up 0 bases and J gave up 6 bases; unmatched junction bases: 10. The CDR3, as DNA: TGCGCCAGCAGCTTGGGTTCTAGCGGGTTAGGAAAGACCCAGTACTTC. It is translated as CASSLGSSGLGKTQYF.

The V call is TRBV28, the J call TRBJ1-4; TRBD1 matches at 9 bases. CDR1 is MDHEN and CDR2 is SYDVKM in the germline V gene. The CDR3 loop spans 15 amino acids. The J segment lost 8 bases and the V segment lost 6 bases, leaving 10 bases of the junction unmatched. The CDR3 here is CASRADRGKREKLFF. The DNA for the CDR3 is TGTGCCAGCAGAGCAGACAGGGGGAAACGGGAAAAACTGTTTTTT. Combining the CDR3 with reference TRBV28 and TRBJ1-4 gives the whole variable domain DVKVTQSSRYLVKRTGEKVFLECVQDMDHENMFWYRQDPGLGLRLIYFSYDVKMKEKGDIPEGYSVSREKKERFSLILESASTNQTSMYLCASRADRGKREKLFFGSGTQLSVL.

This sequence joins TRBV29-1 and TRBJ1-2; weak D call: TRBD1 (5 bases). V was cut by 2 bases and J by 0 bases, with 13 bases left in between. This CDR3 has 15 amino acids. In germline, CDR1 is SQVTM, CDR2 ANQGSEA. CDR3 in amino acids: CSVEFSQGSNYGYTF. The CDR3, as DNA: TGCAGCGTTGAATTTTCTCAGGGTTCTAACTATGGCTACACCTTC.

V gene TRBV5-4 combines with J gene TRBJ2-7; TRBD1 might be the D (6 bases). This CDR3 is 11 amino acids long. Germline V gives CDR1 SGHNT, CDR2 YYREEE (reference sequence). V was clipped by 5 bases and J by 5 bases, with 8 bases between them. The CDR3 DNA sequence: TGTGCCAGCAGTCGACAGGACGAGCAGTACTTC. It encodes CASSRQDEQYF. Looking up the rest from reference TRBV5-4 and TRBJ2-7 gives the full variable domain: ETGVTQSPTHLIKTRGQQVTLRCSSQSGHNTVSWYQQALGQGPQFIFQYYREEENGRGNFPPRFSGLQFPNYSSELNVNALELDDSALYLCASSRQDEQYFGPGTRLTVT.